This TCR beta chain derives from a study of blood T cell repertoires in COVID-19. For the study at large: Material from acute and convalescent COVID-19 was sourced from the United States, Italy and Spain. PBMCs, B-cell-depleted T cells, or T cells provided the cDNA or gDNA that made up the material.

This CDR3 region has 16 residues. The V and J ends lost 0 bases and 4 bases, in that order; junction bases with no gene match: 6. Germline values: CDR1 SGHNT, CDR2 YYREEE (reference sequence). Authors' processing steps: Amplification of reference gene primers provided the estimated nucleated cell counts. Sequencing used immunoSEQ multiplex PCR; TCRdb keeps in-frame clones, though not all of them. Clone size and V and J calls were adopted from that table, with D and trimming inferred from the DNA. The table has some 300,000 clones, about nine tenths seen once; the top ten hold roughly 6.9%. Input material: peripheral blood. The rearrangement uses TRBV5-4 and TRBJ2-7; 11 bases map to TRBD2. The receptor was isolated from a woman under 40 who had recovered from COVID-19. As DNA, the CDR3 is TGTGCCAGCAGCTTGGGCGGGACTAGCGGTATTTACGAGCAGTACTTC. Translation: CASSLGGTSGIYEQYF.